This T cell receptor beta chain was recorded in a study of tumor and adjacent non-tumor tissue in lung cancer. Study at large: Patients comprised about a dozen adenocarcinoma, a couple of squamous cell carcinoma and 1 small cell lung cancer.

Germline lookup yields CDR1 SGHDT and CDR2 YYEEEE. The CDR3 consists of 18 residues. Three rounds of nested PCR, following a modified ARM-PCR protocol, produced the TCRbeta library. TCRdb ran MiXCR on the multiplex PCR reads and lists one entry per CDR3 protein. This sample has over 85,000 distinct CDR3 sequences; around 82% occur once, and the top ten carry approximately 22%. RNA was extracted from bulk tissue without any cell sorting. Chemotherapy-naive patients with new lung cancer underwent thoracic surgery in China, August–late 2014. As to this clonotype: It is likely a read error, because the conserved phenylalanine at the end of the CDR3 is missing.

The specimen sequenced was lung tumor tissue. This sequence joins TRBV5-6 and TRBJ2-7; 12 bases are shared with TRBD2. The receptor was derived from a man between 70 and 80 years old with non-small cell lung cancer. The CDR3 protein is CASSPTLAGGPGNYKQYL. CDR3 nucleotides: TGTGCCAGCAGTCCGACACTAGCGGGAGGCCCGGGTAACTACAAGCAGTACTTA.